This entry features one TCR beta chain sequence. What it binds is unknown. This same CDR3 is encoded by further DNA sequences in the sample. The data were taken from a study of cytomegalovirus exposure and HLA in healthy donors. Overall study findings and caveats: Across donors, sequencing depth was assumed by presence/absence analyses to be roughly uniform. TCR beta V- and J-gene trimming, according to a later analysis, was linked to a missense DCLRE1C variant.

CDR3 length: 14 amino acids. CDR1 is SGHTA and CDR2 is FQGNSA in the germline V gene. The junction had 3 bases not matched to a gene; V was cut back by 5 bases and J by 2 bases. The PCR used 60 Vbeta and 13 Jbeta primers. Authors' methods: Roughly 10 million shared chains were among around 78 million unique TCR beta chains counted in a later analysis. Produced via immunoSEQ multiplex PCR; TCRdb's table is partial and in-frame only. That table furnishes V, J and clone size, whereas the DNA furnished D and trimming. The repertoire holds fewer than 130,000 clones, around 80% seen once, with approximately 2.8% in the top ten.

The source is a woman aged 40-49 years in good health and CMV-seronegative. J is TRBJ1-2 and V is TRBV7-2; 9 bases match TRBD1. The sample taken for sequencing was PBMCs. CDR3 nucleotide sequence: TGTGCCAGCAGCCCCGGACAGGGGAACTATGGCTACACCTTC. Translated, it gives CASSPGQGNYGYTF.